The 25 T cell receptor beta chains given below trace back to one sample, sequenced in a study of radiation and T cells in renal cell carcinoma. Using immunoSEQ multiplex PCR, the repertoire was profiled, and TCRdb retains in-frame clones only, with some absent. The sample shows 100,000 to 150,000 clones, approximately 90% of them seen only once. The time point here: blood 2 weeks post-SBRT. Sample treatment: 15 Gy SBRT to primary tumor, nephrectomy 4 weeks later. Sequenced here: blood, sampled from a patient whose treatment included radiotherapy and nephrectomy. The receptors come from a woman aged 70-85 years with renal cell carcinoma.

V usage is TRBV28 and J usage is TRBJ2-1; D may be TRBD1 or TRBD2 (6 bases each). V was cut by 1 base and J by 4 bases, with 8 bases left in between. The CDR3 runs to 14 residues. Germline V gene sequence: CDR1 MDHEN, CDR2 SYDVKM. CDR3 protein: CASSLSGAYNEQFF. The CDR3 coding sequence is TGTGCCAGCAGTTTATCGGGGGCATACAATGAGCAGTTCTTC.

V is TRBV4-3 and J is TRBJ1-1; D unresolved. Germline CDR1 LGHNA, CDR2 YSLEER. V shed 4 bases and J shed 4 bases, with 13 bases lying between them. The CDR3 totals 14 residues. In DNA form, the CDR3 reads TGCGCCAGCAGCCGTACTCAGGCGGGCACTGAAGCTTTCTTT. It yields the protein CASSRTQAGTEAFF.

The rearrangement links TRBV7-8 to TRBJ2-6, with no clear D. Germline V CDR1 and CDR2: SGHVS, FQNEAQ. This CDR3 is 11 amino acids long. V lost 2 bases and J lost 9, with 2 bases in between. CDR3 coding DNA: TGTGCCAGCAGCTTAATCAACGTCCTGACTTTC. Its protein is CASSLINVLTF.

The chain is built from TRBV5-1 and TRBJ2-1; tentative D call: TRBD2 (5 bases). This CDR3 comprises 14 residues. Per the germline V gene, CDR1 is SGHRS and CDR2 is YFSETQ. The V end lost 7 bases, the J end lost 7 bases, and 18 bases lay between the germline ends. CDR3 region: CASPGREGLNEQFF. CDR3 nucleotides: TGCGCCAGCCCGGGAAGGGAAGGTTTAAATGAGCAGTTCTTC. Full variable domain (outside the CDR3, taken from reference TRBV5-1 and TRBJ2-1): KAGVTQTPRYLIKTRGQQVTLSCSPISGHRSVSWYQQTPGQGLQFLFEYFSETQRNKGNFPGRFSGRQFSNSRSEMNVSTLELGDSALYLCASPGREGLNEQFFGPGTRLTVL.

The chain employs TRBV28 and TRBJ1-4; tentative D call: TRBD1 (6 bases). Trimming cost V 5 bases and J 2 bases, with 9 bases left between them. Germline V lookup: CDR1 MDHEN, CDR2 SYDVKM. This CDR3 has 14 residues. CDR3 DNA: TGTGCCAGCAGTCAAACAGGGACTAATGAAAAACTGTTTTTT. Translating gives CASSQTGTNEKLFF.

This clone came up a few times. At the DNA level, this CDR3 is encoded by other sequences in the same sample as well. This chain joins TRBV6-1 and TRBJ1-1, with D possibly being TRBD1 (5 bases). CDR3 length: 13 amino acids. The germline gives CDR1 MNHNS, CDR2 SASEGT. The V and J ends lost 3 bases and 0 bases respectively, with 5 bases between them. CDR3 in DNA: TGTGCCAGCAGTGAGACAGTGAACACTGAAGCTTTCTTT. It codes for CASSETVNTEAFF.

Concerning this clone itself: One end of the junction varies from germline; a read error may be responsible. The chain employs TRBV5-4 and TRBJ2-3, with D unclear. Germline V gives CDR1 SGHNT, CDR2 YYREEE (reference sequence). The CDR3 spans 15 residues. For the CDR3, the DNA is TGCGCCAGCAGCCAAAGAGAGTCCTTCGGAGATACGCAGTATTTT. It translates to CASSQRESFGDTQYF.

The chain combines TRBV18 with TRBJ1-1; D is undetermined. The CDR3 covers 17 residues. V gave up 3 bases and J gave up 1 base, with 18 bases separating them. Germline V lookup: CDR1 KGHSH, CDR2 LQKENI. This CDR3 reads CASSPGYGLGGNTEAFF. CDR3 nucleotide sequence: TGTGCCAGCTCACCCGGTTATGGTCTTGGAGGGAACACTGAAGCTTTCTTT.

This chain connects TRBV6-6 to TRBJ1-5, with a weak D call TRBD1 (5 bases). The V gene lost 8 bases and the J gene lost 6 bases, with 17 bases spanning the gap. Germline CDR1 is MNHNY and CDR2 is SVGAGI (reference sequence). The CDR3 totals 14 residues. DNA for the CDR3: TGTGCCAGCTCCCCTGTTGGGGGTACTCAGCCCCAGCATTTT. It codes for CASSPVGGTQPQHF.

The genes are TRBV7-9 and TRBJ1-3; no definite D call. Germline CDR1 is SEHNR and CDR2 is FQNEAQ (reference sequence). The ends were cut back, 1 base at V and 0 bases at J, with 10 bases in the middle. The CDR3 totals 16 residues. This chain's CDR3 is CASSLEDPRSGNTIYF. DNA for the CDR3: TGTGCCAGCAGCTTAGAGGACCCTCGCTCTGGAAACACCATATATTTT.

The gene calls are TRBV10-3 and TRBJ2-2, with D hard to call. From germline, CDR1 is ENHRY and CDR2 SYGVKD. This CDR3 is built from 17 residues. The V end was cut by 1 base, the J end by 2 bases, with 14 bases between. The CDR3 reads CAISEWAPTRNTGELFF. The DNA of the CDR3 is TGTGCCATCAGTGAGTGGGCCCCTACTCGAAACACCGGGGAGCTGTTTTTT.

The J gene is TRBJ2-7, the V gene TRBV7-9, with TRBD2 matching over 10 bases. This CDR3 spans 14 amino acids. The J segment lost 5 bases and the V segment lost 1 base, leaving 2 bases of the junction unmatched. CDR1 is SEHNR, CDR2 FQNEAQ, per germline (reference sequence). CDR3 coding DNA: TGTGCCAGCAGCTTAGGGCTAGCGGGGGACGAGCAGTACTTC. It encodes CASSLGLAGDEQYF.

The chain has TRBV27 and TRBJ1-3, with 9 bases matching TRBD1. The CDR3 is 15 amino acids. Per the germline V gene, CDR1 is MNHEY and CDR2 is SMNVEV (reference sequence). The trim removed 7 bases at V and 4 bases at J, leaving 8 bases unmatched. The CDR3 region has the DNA TGTGCCAGCAAACACACAGGGGGCGCAGGAAACACCATATATTTT. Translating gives CASKHTGGAGNTIYF.

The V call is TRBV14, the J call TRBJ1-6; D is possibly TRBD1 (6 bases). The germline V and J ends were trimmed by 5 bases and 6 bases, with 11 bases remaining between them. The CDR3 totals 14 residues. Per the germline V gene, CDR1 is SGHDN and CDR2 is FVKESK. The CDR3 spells CASSGGTPNSPLHF. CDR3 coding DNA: TGTGCCAGCAGCGGCGGGACACCTAATTCACCCCTCCACTTT.

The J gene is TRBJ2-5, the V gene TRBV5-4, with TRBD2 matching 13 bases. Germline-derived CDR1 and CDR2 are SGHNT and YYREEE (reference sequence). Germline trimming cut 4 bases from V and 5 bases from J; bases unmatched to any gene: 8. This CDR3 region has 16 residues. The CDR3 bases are TGTGCCAGCAGCCCGGGGACTAGCGGGGAAGGGGAGACCCAGTACTTC. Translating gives CASSPGTSGEGETQYF.

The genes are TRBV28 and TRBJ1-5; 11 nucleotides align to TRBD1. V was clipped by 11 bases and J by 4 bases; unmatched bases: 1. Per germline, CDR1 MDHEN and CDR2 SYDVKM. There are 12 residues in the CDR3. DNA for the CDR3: TGTGCCGGGACAGGGGGGAATCAGCCCCAGCATTTT. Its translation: CAGTGGNQPQHF. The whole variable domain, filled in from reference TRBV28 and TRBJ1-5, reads DVKVTQSSRYLVKRTGEKVFLECVQDMDHENMFWYRQDPGLGLRLIYFSYDVKMKEKGDIPEGYSVSREKKERFSLILESASTNQTSMYLCAGTGGNQPQHFGDGTRLSIL.

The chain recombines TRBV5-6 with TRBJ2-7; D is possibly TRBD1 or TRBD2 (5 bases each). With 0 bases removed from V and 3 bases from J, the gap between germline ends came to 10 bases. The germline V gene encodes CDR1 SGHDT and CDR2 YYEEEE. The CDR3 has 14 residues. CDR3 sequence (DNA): TGTGCCAGCAGCTTGGGGGACGGCAACTACGAGCAGTACTTC. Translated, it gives CASSLGDGNYEQYF.

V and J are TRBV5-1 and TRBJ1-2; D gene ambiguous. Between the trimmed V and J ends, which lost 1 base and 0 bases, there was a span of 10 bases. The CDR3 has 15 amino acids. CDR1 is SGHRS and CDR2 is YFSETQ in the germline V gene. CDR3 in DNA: TGCGCCAGCAGCTTGCTTGATCAGGCTAACTATGGCTACACCTTC. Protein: CASSLLDQANYGYTF.

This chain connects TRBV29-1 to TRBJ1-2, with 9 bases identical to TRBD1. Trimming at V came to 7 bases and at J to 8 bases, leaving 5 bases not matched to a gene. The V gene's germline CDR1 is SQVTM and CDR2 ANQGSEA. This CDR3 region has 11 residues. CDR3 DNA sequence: TGCAGCGGGGGGACAGGGAACGGCTACACCTTC. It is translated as CSGGTGNGYTF.

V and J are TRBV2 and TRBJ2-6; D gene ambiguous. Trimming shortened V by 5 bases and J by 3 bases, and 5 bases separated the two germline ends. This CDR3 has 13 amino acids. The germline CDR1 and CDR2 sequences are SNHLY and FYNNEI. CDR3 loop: CASSSDGANVLTF. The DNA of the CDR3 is TGTGCCAGCAGTTCAGATGGGGCCAACGTCCTGACTTTC. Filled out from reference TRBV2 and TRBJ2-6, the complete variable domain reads EPEVTQTPSHQVTQMGQEVILRCVPISNHLYFYWYRQILGQKVEFLVSFYNNEISEKSEIFDDQFSVERPDGSNFTLKIRSTKLEDSAMYFCASSSDGANVLTFGAGSRLTVL.

The CDR3 protein is CASSRGGARNTEAFF. CDR3 nucleotides: TGTGCCAGCAGCAGAGGGGGAGCCAGGAACACTGAAGCTTTCTTT. The chain employs TRBV28 and TRBJ1-1; the D gene is possibly TRBD1 (6 bases). The V end was cut by 6 bases, the J end by 1 base, with 15 bases between. Germline-derived CDR1 and CDR2 are MDHEN and SYDVKM. The CDR3 is made up of 15 amino acids.

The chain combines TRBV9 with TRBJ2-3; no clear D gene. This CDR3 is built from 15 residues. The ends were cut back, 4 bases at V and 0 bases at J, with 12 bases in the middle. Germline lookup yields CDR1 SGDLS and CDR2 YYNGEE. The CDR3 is CASSYGPYSTDTQYF. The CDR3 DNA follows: TGTGCCAGCAGCTACGGACCTTATAGCACAGATACGCAGTATTTT.

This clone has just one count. CDR3 region: CASSPSQGSNNSPLHF. DNA for the CDR3: TGTGCCAGCAGCCCTAGCCAGGGGTCCAATAATTCACCCCTCCACTTT. The J gene is TRBJ1-6, the V gene TRBV9, with D tentatively TRBD1 (6 bases). The CDR3 loop spans 16 amino acids. Deletions cut 4 bases from V and 5 bases from J, with 16 bases between. Germline V gene data show CDR1 as SGDLS and CDR2 as YYNGEE.

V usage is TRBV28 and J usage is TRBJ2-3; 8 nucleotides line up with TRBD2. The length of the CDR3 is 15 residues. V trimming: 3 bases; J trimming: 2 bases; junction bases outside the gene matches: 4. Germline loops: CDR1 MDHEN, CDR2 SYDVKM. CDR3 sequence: CASSFSGELTDTQYF. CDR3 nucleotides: TGTGCCAGCAGTTTTAGCGGGGAGCTCACAGATACGCAGTATTTT.

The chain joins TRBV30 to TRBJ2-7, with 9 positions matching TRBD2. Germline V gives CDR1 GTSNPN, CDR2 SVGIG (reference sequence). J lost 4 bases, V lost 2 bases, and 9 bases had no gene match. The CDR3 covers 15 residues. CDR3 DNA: TGTGCCTGGAGTCTCCAGCGGGGGGCCGGTTACGAGCAGTACTTC. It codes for CAWSLQRGAGYEQYF. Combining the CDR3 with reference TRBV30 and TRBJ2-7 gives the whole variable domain SQTIHQWPATLVQPVGSPLSLECTVEGTSNPNLYWYRQAAGRGLQLLFYSVGIGQISSEVPQNLSASRPQDRQFILSSKKLLLSDSGFYLCAWSLQRGAGYEQYFGPGTRLTVT.